The 10 T cell receptor beta chains given below trace back to one sample, sequenced in a study of blood T cell repertoires in COVID-19. Profiled with immunoSEQ multiplex PCR; TCRdb holds only in-frame clones, not every one. The repertoire includes about 280,000 clones, about four fifths of them detected once, and 5% sits in the top ten. The sequencing sample was made of PBMCs or T cells enriched from blood (not recorded which). The receptor source for this set is a man aged 40-49 years who had been exposed to COVID-19.

The J gene is TRBJ2-1, the V gene TRBV5-4; TRBD2 is a possible D gene (5 bases). The germline V gene encodes CDR1 SGHNT and CDR2 YYREEE (reference sequence). The V end lost 4 bases, the J end lost 6 bases, and 17 bases lay between the germline ends. This CDR3 is 15 amino acids long. The CDR3 sequence is CASSAVEEGSNEQFF. The DNA for the CDR3 is TGTGCCAGCAGCGCGGTGGAAGAAGGGAGCAATGAGCAGTTCTTC.

The rearrangement uses TRBV6-5 and TRBJ2-5; maybe TRBD2 (5 bases). The CDR3 extends over 13 amino acids. Per the germline V gene, CDR1 is MNHEY and CDR2 is SVGAGI. The germline V and J ends were trimmed by 8 bases and 0 bases, with 10 bases remaining between them. This chain's CDR3 is CASAGGYQETQYF. The CDR3 nucleotides read TGTGCCAGCGCTGGCGGGTACCAAGAGACCCAGTACTTC.

J is TRBJ2-7 and V is TRBV11-2; D not resolved. Germline V gene lookup returns CDR1 SGHAT and CDR2 FQNNGV. V was shortened by 5 bases and J by 1 base, with 15 bases between the two germline ends. The CDR3 has 15 residues. The CDR3 DNA is TGTGCCAGCAGCCGTTACACTAAGGTATCCTACGAGCAGTACTTC. Translated, it gives CASSRYTKVSYEQYF.

The rearrangement joins TRBV9 to TRBJ2-7; D perhaps matches TRBD2 (6 bases). Germline loops: CDR1 SGDLS, CDR2 YYNGEE. V dropped 0 bases and J dropped 1 base, with 11 bases sitting between them. The CDR3 loop spans 15 amino acids. The CDR3 DNA is TGTGCCAGCAGCGTAGATGGGCTAGCGTCCTACGAGCAGTACTTC. Translated: CASSVDGLASYEQYF.

The rearrangement uses TRBV4-1 and TRBJ1-1; D not certain. Germline V lookup: CDR1 MGHRA, CDR2 YSYEKL. V was shortened by 4 bases and J by 7 bases, with 10 bases between the two germline ends. The CDR3 extends over 12 amino acids. The CDR3, as DNA: TGCGCCAGCAGCCTATCGAGGGATGAAGCTTTCTTT. This gives the protein CASSLSRDEAFF.

V usage is TRBV9 and J usage is TRBJ1-2; 8 bases are a match to TRBD1. V dropped 2 bases and J dropped 6; count of bases not matched to a gene: 6. Germline V gene sequence: CDR1 SGDLS, CDR2 YYNGEE. This CDR3 is 14 amino acids long. The CDR3 protein is CASSVSGGFDGYTF. The CDR3 DNA reads as TGTGCCAGCAGCGTTTCAGGGGGCTTTGATGGCTACACCTTC.

CDR3 sequence reads: CASSAHPLGLKYNEQFF. The CDR3 nucleotides read TGTGCCAGCAGCGCCCACCCCCTTGGACTCAAATACAATGAGCAGTTCTTC. The chain links TRBV7-9 to TRBJ2-1, with D possibly matching TRBD2 (5 bases). Trimming shortened V by 5 bases and J by 4 bases, and 21 bases separated the two germline ends. Germline V gene lookup returns CDR1 SEHNR and CDR2 FQNEAQ (reference sequence). This CDR3 spans 17 amino acids.

This clone has only one observation. J is TRBJ2-2 and V is TRBV7-3; D is uncertain. This CDR3 has 13 amino acids. Germline V gene lookup returns CDR1 SGHTA and CDR2 FQGTGA. V lost 5 bases and J 5 bases, leaving 9 bases between the germline ends. The DNA for the CDR3 is TGTGCCAGCAGCCCGCCAGGTACCGGGGAGCTGTTTTTT. As protein: CASSPPGTGELFF.

V usage is TRBV20-1 and J usage is TRBJ1-1; D is unclear. V lost 3 bases and J lost 3, with 14 bases in between. The CDR3 consists of 14 residues. The germline V gene encodes CDR1 DFQATT and CDR2 SNEGSKA (reference sequence). The CDR3 DNA reads as TGCAGTGCTAGTTCGAAGGGCGGGTACACTGAAGCTTTCTTT. Encoded protein: CSASSKGGYTEAFF.

The rearrangement links TRBV28 to TRBJ2-5; tentatively, D is TRBD1 (7 bases). This CDR3 has 17 residues. Per the germline V gene, CDR1 is MDHEN and CDR2 is SYDVKM. V gave up 6 bases and J gave up 0 bases, with 20 bases separating them. The CDR3 coding sequence is TGTGCCAGCAGACCCTTCAGGGGGGACAGTGACCAAGAGACCCAGTACTTC. It translates to CASRPFRGDSDQETQYF. Full variable domain (rest looked up from reference TRBV28 and TRBJ2-5): DVKVTQSSRYLVKRTGEKVFLECVQDMDHENMFWYRQDPGLGLRLIYFSYDVKMKEKGDIPEGYSVSREKKERFSLILESASTNQTSMYLCASRPFRGDSDQETQYFGPGTRLLVL.